This TCR beta chain was sequenced for a study of siplizumab effects on memory and regulatory T cells. The assay was immunoSEQ multiplex PCR, and TCRdb's table has in-frame clones only and misses some. The sample has about 85,000 clones, 95% seen once. This clone was seen just once. Sequencing was performed on CD8+ T cells sorted from blood. The sequence was collected from a human donor in good health.

The CDR3 DNA reads as TGTGCCACCAGCACTGGACAGGGGGTCTACGAGCAGTACTTC. It yields the protein CATSTGQGVYEQYF. The chain employs TRBV15 and TRBJ2-7, with 10 nucleotides matching TRBD1. Trimming took 4 bases from V and 3 from J; bases not matched to a gene: 3. Germline V gene data show CDR1 as LNHNV and CDR2 as YYDKDF (reference sequence). The CDR3 is 14 residues long.